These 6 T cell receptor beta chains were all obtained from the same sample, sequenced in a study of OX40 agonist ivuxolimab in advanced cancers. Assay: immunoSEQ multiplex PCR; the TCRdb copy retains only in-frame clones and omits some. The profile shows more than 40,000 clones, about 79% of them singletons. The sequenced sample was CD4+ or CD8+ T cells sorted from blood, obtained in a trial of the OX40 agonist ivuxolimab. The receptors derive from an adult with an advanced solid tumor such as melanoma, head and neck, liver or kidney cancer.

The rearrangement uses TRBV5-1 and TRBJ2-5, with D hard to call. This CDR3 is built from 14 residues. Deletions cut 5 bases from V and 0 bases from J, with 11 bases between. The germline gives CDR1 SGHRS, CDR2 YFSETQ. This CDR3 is CASRPLGDQETQYF. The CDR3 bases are TGCGCCAGCAGGCCCCTTGGCGACCAAGAGACCCAGTACTTC. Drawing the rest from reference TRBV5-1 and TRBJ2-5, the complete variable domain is KAGVTQTPRYLIKTRGQQVTLSCSPISGHRSVSWYQQTPGQGLQFLFEYFSETQRNKGNFPGRFSGRQFSNSRSEMNVSTLELGDSALYLCASRPLGDQETQYFGPGTRLLVL.

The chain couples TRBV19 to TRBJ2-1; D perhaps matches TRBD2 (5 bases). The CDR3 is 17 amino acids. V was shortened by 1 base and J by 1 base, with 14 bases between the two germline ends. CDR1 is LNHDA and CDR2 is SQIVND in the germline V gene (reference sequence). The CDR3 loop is CASSIGTPGTSYNEQFF. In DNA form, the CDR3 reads TGTGCCAGTAGTATAGGGACTCCCGGAACTTCCTACAATGAGCAGTTCTTC.

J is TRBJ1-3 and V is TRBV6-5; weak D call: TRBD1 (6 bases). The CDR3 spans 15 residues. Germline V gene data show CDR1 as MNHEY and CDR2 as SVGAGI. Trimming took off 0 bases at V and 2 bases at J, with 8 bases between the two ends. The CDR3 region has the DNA TGTGCCAGCAGTTACTCGAGACAGGCTGGAAACACCATATATTTT. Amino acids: CASSYSRQAGNTIYF.

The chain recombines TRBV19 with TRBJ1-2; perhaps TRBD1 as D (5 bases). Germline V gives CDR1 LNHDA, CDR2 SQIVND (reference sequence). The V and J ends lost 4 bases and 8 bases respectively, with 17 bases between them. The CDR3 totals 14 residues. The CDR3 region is CASSRSGRAYGYTF. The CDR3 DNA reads TGTGCCAGTAGTAGAAGCGGCAGGGCCTACGGCTACACCTTC.

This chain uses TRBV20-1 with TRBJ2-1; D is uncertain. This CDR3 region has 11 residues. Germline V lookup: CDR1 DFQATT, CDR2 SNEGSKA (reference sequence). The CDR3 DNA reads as TGCAGCTACGGCAGGTCCAATGAGCAGTTCTTC. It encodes CSYGRSNEQFF.

CDR3 nucleotide sequence: TGTGCCAGCAGCTACACGGGAGACTCCTACAATGAGCAGTTCTTC. This encodes CASSYTGDSYNEQFF. The chain joins TRBV5-5 to TRBJ2-1; tentative D call: TRBD2 (6 bases). Trimming cost V 3 bases and J 0 bases, with 10 bases left between them. Looked up from germline, CDR1 is SGHKS and CDR2 is YYEKEE (reference sequence). There are 15 residues in the CDR3. Full variable domain (remainder filled in from reference TRBV5-5 and TRBJ2-1): DAGVTQSPTHLIKTRGQQVTLRCSPISGHKSVSWYQQVLGQGPQFIFQYYEKEERGRGNFPDRFSARQFPNYSSELNVNALLLGDSALYLCASSYTGDSYNEQFFGPGTRLTVL.